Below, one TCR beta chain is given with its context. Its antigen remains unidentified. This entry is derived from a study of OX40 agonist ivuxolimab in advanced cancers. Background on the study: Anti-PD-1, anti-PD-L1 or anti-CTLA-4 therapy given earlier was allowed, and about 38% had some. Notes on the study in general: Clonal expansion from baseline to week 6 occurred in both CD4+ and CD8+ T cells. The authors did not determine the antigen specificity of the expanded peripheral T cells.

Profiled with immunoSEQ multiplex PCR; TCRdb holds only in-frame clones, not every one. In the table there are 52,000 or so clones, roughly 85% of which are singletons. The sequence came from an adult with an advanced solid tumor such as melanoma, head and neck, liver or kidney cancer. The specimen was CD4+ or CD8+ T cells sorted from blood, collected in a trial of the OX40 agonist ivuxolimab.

CDR3 coding DNA: TGTGCCAGCAGCTCCCGACAGGGGAGAGACACCATATATTTT. This codes for CASSSRQGRDTIYF. This sequence joins TRBV7-9 and TRBJ1-3; TRBD1 agrees at 8 bases. The germline gives CDR1 SEHNR, CDR2 FQNEAQ (reference sequence). The CDR3 has 14 residues. With V trimmed by 4 bases and J by 8 bases, 7 bases remained unmatched.